The following is a T cell receptor (beta chain) sequence with its context. Its antigen is not identified. CDR1 KGHSH and CDR2 LQKENI come from the germline V gene. The CDR3 runs to 15 residues. Trimming took 2 bases from V and 0 from J, leaving 10 bases between them. This sample stems from a study of T cell repertoires in cytomegalovirus infection. Study outcomes and limitations: CMV carriers having the relevant HLA were flagged by cumulative public TCR beta family frequency. The response measured ex vivo was dominated by TCR beta clonotypes (HLA-C-restricted and CMV-specific).

Using its own MiXCR run on the reads, TCRdb lists one record per CDR3 protein. In the table there are roughly 150,000 distinct CDR3 sequences, around 24% of which are singletons. The sample comprised PBMCs. J is TRBJ2-5 and V is TRBV18, with D possibly TRBD2 on 6 matching bases. This clonotype was obtained from a human donor in good health (CMV status not recorded). Some clones in this sample may be carry-over from other donors' samples. The chain's CDR3 is CASSPKVADQETQYF. DNA for the CDR3: TGTGCCAGCTCACCAAAGGTAGCGGACCAAGAGACCCAGTACTTC. Complete variable domain (other parts from reference TRBV18 and TRBJ2-5): NAGVMQNPRHLVRRRGQEARLRCSPMKGHSHVYWYRQLPEEGLKFMVYLQKENIIDESGMPKERFSAEFPKEGPSILRIQQVVRGDSAAYFCASSPKVADQETQYFGPGTRLLVL.